This passage covers 23 T cell receptor beta chains from one sample sequenced in a study of shared clonotypes between healthy human individuals. CD45RO-negative CD8 cells positively selected for CCR7 made up the naive population, which excluded terminally differentiated effector memory CD45RA+ cells. Profiled with immunoSEQ multiplex PCR; TCRdb holds only in-frame clones, not every one. The table has about 2.1 million clones, around 95% seen once. Sample: naive CD8+ T cells from PBMCs. These receptors were collected from a man between 18 and 29 years old in good health. Some clones in this sample may be carry-over from other donors' samples.

The chain joins TRBV2 to TRBJ2-5; TRBD2 might be the D (6 bases). The V gene lost 7 bases and the J gene lost 5 bases, with 14 bases spanning the gap. The CDR3 totals 13 residues. CDR1 is SNHLY and CDR2 is FYNNEI in the germline V gene. CDR3 amino acids: CASKRGGRETQYF. Written as DNA, the CDR3 is TGTGCCAGCAAACGGGGTGGGAGGGAGACCCAGTACTTC.

The rearrangement uses TRBV10-1 and TRBJ2-3; 10 bases fit TRBD2. The germline V gene encodes CDR1 WNHNN and CDR2 SYGVQD (reference sequence). The ends lost 2 bases at V and 4 bases at J; junction bases unmatched: 6. The CDR3 runs 16 residues. DNA for the CDR3: TGCGCCAGCAGTGAGGGAGCGGGAGGGCCTGCAGATACGCAGTATTTT. It specifies CASSEGAGGPADTQYF.

This clone was recorded only once. The rearrangement joins TRBV29-1 to TRBJ1-4, with a tentative D call TRBD1 (5 bases). Germline V gives CDR1 SQVTM, CDR2 ANQGSEA. This CDR3 has 13 residues. The V gene lost 3 bases and the J gene lost 7 bases, with 12 bases spanning the gap. In nucleotides, the CDR3 is TGCAGCGTTGAGGGCCTCGGGGCTGAAAAACTGTTTTTT. Translated, it gives CSVEGLGAEKLFF.

V is TRBV15 and J is TRBJ2-7; D is unresolved. The CDR3 covers 12 residues. V was cut by 5 bases and J by 3 bases, with 8 bases left in between. The V gene's germline CDR1 is LNHNV and CDR2 YYDKDF (reference sequence). The CDR3 loop reads CATSQAGYEQYF. For the CDR3, the DNA is TGTGCCACCAGCCAAGCCGGCTACGAGCAGTACTTC.

The gene calls are TRBV7-6 and TRBJ2-1; 10 bases are shared with TRBD2. Unmatched junction bases numbered 13, after V lost 2 bases and J lost 6 bases. CDR1 is SGHVS, CDR2 FNYEAQ, per germline. The CDR3 is 18 residues long. CDR3 in DNA: TGTGCCAGCAGCTTACAGGGTAGCGGGAGGCTCCCGGCCAATGAGCAGTTCTTC. It encodes CASSLQGSGRLPANEQFF.

This clone was recorded once. V usage is TRBV28 and J usage is TRBJ1-2, with D hard to call. Germline assignment: CDR1 MDHEN and CDR2 SYDVKM. V lost 4 bases and J lost 6, with 6 bases in between. This CDR3 contains 11 residues. CDR3 sequence reads: CASSYSDGYTF. The CDR3 region has the DNA TGTGCCAGCAGTTACAGCGATGGCTACACCTTC.

This CDR3 reads CASSSGLTYEQYF. DNA of the CDR3: TGCGCCAGCAGCTCGGGCCTAACCTACGAGCAGTACTTC. The chain employs TRBV4-3 and TRBJ2-7; D uncertain. Trimming stripped 5 bases from V and 2 bases from J, with 10 bases between. The CDR3 is 13 amino acids. CDR1 is LGHNA and CDR2 is YSLEER in the germline V gene.

This chain uses TRBV27 with TRBJ2-7; unclear D gene. The length of the CDR3 is 14 residues. Trimming took 6 bases from V and 6 from J, leaving 18 bases between them. Germline V gene sequence: CDR1 MNHEY, CDR2 SMNVEV (reference sequence). CDR3 nucleotides: TGTGCCAGCAGCGCCCGAGACTGGGTCTCCGAGCAGTACTTC. Translation gives CASSARDWVSEQYF.

V and J are TRBV7-9 and TRBJ2-2, with D perhaps assigned TRBD1 or TRBD2 (5 bases each). Germline assignment: CDR1 SEHNR and CDR2 FQNEAQ (reference sequence). The CDR3 runs to 14 residues. The V end was cut by 5 bases, the J end by 5 bases, with 12 bases between. Here the CDR3 reads CASSAGGPTGELFF. The CDR3 DNA follows: TGTGCCAGCAGCGCTGGGGGACCTACCGGGGAGCTGTTTTTT.

The V and J genes are TRBV7-6 and TRBJ1-1; D perhaps matches TRBD1 (5 bases). The V gene's germline CDR1 is SGHVS and CDR2 FNYEAQ. V was cut by 8 bases and J by 2 bases, with 15 bases left in between. The CDR3 runs 14 residues. The CDR3 region has the DNA TGTGCCAGCGCCCGAGAGGGACTTAACACTGAAGCTTTCTTT. It codes for CASAREGLNTEAFF.

CDR3 protein: CASRPGVAGGGLYNEQFF. The CDR3 DNA is TGTGCCAGCAGACCCGGGGTAGCGGGAGGAGGATTATACAATGAGCAGTTCTTC. The chain links TRBV28 to TRBJ2-1, with 10 bases lining up with TRBD2. Germline loops: CDR1 MDHEN, CDR2 SYDVKM. The CDR3 loop spans 18 amino acids. The ends lost 6 bases at V and 4 bases at J; junction bases unmatched: 15.

For the CDR3, the DNA is TGTGCCAGCAGCGAGGTGGGCGGATACTACGAGCAGTACTTC. Translating it yields CASSEVGGYYEQYF. V is TRBV7-9 and J is TRBJ2-5; the D is unclear. The J call may be wrong; the DNA end is better matched by TRBJ2-7. There are 14 residues in the CDR3. CDR1 is SEHNR and CDR2 is FQNEAQ in the germline V gene (reference sequence).

J is TRBJ2-7 and V is TRBV5-1; the D gene could be TRBD1 or TRBD2 (5 bases each). V lost 0 bases and J lost 6, with 13 bases in between. The germline V gene has CDR1 SGHRS and CDR2 YFSETQ. There are 14 residues in the CDR3. CDR3 coding DNA: TGCGCCAGCAGCTTGGTAGGTCGGGGACGCGAGCAGTACTTC. It codes for CASSLVGRGREQYF.

The chain couples TRBV9 to TRBJ2-3, with a tentative D call TRBD2 (6 bases). Germline V CDR1 and CDR2: SGDLS, YYNGEE. The germline V and J ends were trimmed by 3 bases and 5 bases, with 16 bases remaining between them. The CDR3 covers 15 residues. CDR3 amino acids: CASSGSGGVIDTQYF. DNA for the CDR3: TGTGCCAGCAGCGGTAGCGGAGGAGTTATAGATACGCAGTATTTT. Variable domain in full (rest from reference TRBV9 and TRBJ2-3): DSGVTQTPKHLITATGQRVTLRCSPRSGDLSVYWYQQSLDQGLQFLIQYYNGEERAKGNILERFSAQQFPDLHSELNLSSLELGDSALYFCASSGSGGVIDTQYFGPGTRLTVL.

The chain links TRBV4-1 to TRBJ2-5; the D gene is possibly TRBD1 (6 bases). The germline CDR1 and CDR2 sequences are MGHRA and YSYEKL. Trimming stripped 3 bases from V and 0 bases from J, with 8 bases between. The CDR3 covers 14 residues. The CDR3 nucleotides are TGCGCCAGCAGCCACACAGGGAACCAAGAGACCCAGTACTTC. Translation gives CASSHTGNQETQYF.

This clone is a singleton in its sample. The J gene is TRBJ1-1, the V gene TRBV7-9; no firm D call. Per the germline V gene, CDR1 is SEHNR and CDR2 is FQNEAQ (reference sequence). This CDR3 has 15 amino acids. Trimming removed 1 base from V and 0 bases from J, with 9 bases in between. The CDR3 DNA reads as TGTGCCAGCAGCTTAGTCGCCAGCCTGAACACTGAAGCTTTCTTT. It translates to CASSLVASLNTEAFF.

The chain couples TRBV4-3 to TRBJ2-1, with TRBD1 matching 7 bases. Germline loops: CDR1 LGHNA, CDR2 YSLEER. The junction had 2 bases not matched to a gene; V was cut back by 3 bases and J by 0 bases. This CDR3 region has 15 residues. Here the CDR3 DNA reads TGCGCCAGCAGCCACCGGGACAGCTCCTACAATGAGCAGTTCTTC. This encodes CASSHRDSSYNEQFF.

The chain combines TRBV28 with TRBJ1-5; the D gene is possibly TRBD1 (6 bases). Germline CDR1 reads MDHEN; CDR2 reads SYDVKM. The V end was cut by 7 bases, the J end by 5 bases, with 21 bases between. The CDR3 is 16 residues long. This chain's CDR3 is CASIQWGLDPDQPQHF. The CDR3 DNA reads TGTGCCAGCATACAATGGGGGCTGGACCCAGATCAGCCCCAGCATTTT.

This chain uses TRBV10-1 with TRBJ2-2, with D uncertain. The CDR3 contains 14 residues. V dropped 3 bases and J dropped 7 bases, with 12 bases sitting between them. Germline CDR1 WNHNN, CDR2 SYGVQD (reference sequence). CDR3 sequence: CASSEMLGFGELFF. In DNA form, the CDR3 reads TGCGCCAGCAGTGAAATGTTGGGGTTCGGGGAGCTGTTTTTT.

The chain has TRBV30 and TRBJ1-2; no clear D. This CDR3 is 14 amino acids long. The V gene lost 4 bases and the J gene lost 4 bases, with 16 bases spanning the gap. CDR1 and CDR2 from the germline V gene are GTSNPN and SVGIG (reference sequence). The CDR3 DNA is TGTGCCTGGACCCCCTGGGATATCGTCTATGGCTACACCTTC. Encoded protein: CAWTPWDIVYGYTF. The whole variable domain, remainder taken from reference TRBV30 and TRBJ1-2, is SQTIHQWPATLVQPVGSPLSLECTVEGTSNPNLYWYRQAAGRGLQLLFYSVGIGQISSEVPQNLSASRPQDRQFILSSKKLLLSDSGFYLCAWTPWDIVYGYTFGSGTRLTVV.

The genes are TRBV13 and TRBJ2-1; maybe TRBD1 (5 bases). CDR1 is PRHDT and CDR2 is FYEKMQ in the germline V gene (reference sequence). The CDR3 covers 16 residues. V was clipped by 5 bases and J by 1 base, with 15 bases between them. The CDR3 coding sequence is TGTGCCAGCAGCCCAGACGGGCAGGGTTCCTACAATGAGCAGTTCTTC. Its protein product is CASSPDGQGSYNEQFF.

The chain couples TRBV28 to TRBJ1-4; no definite D call. CDR1 and CDR2 (germline): MDHEN, SYDVKM. This CDR3 comprises 13 residues. The V end was cut by 7 bases, the J end by 0 bases, with 6 bases between. CDR3 nucleotide sequence: TGTGCCAGCATGGGAGCAACTAATGAAAAACTGTTTTTT. Translating gives CASMGATNEKLFF.

The chain uses TRBV2 and TRBJ1-4, with 7 bases aligning to TRBD1. V was clipped by 4 bases and J by 10 bases; unmatched bases: 3. Per germline, CDR1 SNHLY and CDR2 FYNNEI. The CDR3 has 12 residues. The CDR3 sequence is CASSGAGGKLFF. As DNA, the CDR3 is TGTGCCAGCAGTGGGGCAGGGGGAAAACTGTTTTTT.